The source of this TCR beta chain is a study of cytomegalovirus exposure and HLA in healthy donors. The PCR ran on 60 Vbeta and 13 Jbeta primers. The assay was immunoSEQ multiplex PCR, and TCRdb's table has in-frame clones only and misses some. The sample lists 150,000 or so clones; approximately 72% were seen once. The germline CDR1 and CDR2 sequences are LGHNA and YNFKEQ. This CDR3 is built from 15 residues. V was cut by 0 bases and J by 10 bases, with 13 bases left in between. Remarks on this clone: What it recognizes is unknown.

Broader study findings: As was reported, the HLA-A and HLA-B alleles of most subjects were accurately predicted from TCR beta sequences. A later analysis showed TCR association rates differing by HLA locus, peaking at DRB1 and lowest at HLA-C.

Healthy bone marrow donors made up the donors. What was sequenced was PBMCs. This clonotype originated in a man in his forties in good health and CMV-seropositive. The chain recombines TRBV4-2 with TRBJ1-6; D might be TRBD1 (6 bases). The CDR3 region is CASSQDTGRRSPLHF. The CDR3 DNA follows: TGTGCCAGCAGCCAAGATACAGGGAGAAGATCACCCCTCCACTTT.